What follows is one T cell receptor beta chain and its context. This specimen comes from a study of blood T cell repertoires in COVID-19. At the level of the study: Some COVID-19 samples were acute and others convalescent; all came from the United States, Italy and Spain. From T cells, B-cell-depleted T cells, or PBMCs came the material, which was cDNA or gDNA.

The CDR3 loop spans 15 amino acids. Trimming stripped 4 bases from V and 1 base from J, with 13 bases between. Germline V gene sequence: CDR1 LGHNA, CDR2 YSLEER. In the original workflow: Reference gene primer amplification yielded estimated nucleated cell counts. Clones were sequenced by immunoSEQ multiplex PCR, and TCRdb holds only the in-frame ones, with some missing. The DNA was the basis for D and trimming; V, J and clone size are from that table. The table shows roughly 100,000 clones, with around 79% occurring only once. The gene calls are TRBV4-3 and TRBJ1-2; D may be TRBD1 (6 bases). This TCR derives from an elderly woman with acute or convalescent COVID-19. Sequenced sample: peripheral blood. CDR3 sequence (DNA): TGCGCCAGCAGCCGAAACAGGGACGTTAACTATGGCTACACCTTC. Translated, it gives CASSRNRDVNYGYTF.